This TCR beta chain was sequenced during a study of a mutant IDH1 vaccine in newly diagnosed glioma. Time point defined: week 5, during vaccination. With topical imiquimod, each dose of the vaccine consisted of 300 ug of mutant IDH1 20-mer peptide. Turning to this clone: Its specificity is unknown.

CDR3 length: 15 residues. Germline CDR1 is LNHDA and CDR2 is SQIVND (reference sequence). Trimming left V 3 bases short and J 6 bases short, with 12 bases between. Data came from immunoSEQ multiplex PCR; TCRdb stores just in-frame clones and leaves some out. The sample shows roughly 50,000 clones, 70% to 90% of them seen only once. This chain joins TRBV19 and TRBJ1-6; D is unresolved. This clonotype was sampled from a man aged 30-40 years with glioma. Material: PBMCs, obtained from a glioma patient whose treatment included an IDH1 peptide vaccine. Written as DNA, the CDR3 is TGTGCCAGTAGTATCCGACCTGTACCTAATTCACCCCTCCACTTT. Translation gives CASSIRPVPNSPLHF.